This T cell receptor (beta chain) is from a study of Graves' ophthalmopathy and Graves' hyperthyroidism. The sequenced template was RNA, covering the TCR beta CDR3 region. The workflow started with a first-round RT-PCR run with HTBI primers and then moved on to a second-round multiplex PCR. TCRdb reanalysed the multiplex PCR reads using MiXCR and keeps one entry per CDR3 protein. The data show 20,000 to 30,000 distinct CDR3 sequences, 48% seen once. Notes on this clonotype: The CDR3 carries no conserved terminal phenylalanine or tryptophan, so it likely arises from a read error.

In germline, CDR1 is MNHEY, CDR2 SVGAGI. This CDR3 is 15 amino acids long. The V and J genes are TRBV6-5 and TRBJ1-1, with D uncertain. The sequence came from an adult woman with stable Graves' hyperthyroidism. The material sequenced was peripheral blood. CDR3 region: CASSLVRRMNTEAFS. The CDR3 DNA reads as TGTGCCAGCAGTCTCGTGAGACGGATGAACACGGAAGCTTTCTCT.